This T cell receptor beta chain derives from a study of human T cells and chemical hapten exposure. Study summary: All patients underwent weekly scalp dosing with diphenylcyclopropenone for the full roughly 25-week study.

Time point indicated: pre-sensitization, week 0. Treatment noted: therapeutic diphenylcyclopropenone sensitization with weekly scalp DPC. In its sample, this clonotype was seen a few times. Its antigen remains unknown. Per germline, CDR1 MNHEY and CDR2 SVGEGT. V dropped 2 bases and J dropped 1 base, with 12 bases sitting between them. The CDR3 covers 15 residues. Via MiXCR, TCRdb re-called the RACE reads, giving one row per CDR3 protein. Found here are 200,000 to 300,000 distinct CDR3 sequences, 8.6% of them singletons; the top ten hold 2% to 2.5%. Study findings and constraints: While controls formed fewer of them, expanded TCRs formed significantly more large CDR3 similarity clusters. TCRs exceeding a frequency of 1 in 1000 stayed unchanged under DPC sensitization.

The TCR was taken from a woman between 35 and 50 years old with alopecia areata. Some clones in this sample may be carry-over from other donors' samples. The chain recombines TRBV6-2 or TRBV6-3 with TRBJ2-7; a weak D match, TRBD1 (5 bases). Sequenced material: whole blood, taken in connection with sensitization to the hapten diphenylcyclopropenone (DPC). Written as DNA, the CDR3 is TGTGCCAGCAGTTACCCTGCCACAGGATCCTACGAGCAGTACTTC. Amino acids: CASSYPATGSYEQYF.